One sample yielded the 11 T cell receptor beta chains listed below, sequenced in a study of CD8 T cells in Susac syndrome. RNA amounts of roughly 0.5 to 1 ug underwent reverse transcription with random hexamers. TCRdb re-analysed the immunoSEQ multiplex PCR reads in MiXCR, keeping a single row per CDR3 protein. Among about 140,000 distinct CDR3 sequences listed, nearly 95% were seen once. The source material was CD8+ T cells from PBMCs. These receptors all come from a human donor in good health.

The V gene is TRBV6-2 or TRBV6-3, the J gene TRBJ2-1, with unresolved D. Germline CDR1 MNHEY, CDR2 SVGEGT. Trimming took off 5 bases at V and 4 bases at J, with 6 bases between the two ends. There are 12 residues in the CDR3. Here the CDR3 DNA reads TGTGCCAGCAGTGAGGTTTACAATGAGCAGTTCTTC. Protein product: CASSEVYNEQFF.

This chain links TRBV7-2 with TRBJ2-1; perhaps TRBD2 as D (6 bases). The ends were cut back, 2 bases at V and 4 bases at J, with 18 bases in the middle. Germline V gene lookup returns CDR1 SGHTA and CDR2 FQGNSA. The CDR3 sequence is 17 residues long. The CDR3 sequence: CASSLTPGAFPYNEQFF. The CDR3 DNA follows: TGTGCCAGCAGCTTAACTCCGGGAGCGTTTCCTTACAATGAGCAGTTCTTC.

The CDR3 reads CASSQDAQAVYEQYF. CDR3 DNA: TGCGCCAGCAGCCAAGACGCACAGGCCGTCTACGAGCAGTACTTC. The chain has TRBV4-3 and TRBJ2-7, with D perhaps matching TRBD1 (5 bases). V lost 0 bases and J 3 bases, leaving 12 bases between the germline ends. Germline assignment: CDR1 LGHNA and CDR2 YSLEER. The CDR3 sequence is 15 residues long.

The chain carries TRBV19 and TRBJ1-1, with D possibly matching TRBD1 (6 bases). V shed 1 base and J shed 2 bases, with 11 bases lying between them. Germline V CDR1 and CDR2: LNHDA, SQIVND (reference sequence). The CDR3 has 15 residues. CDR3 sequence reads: CASSIAGTTNTEAFF. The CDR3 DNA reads TGTGCCAGTAGTATAGCCGGGACAACCAACACTGAAGCTTTCTTT.

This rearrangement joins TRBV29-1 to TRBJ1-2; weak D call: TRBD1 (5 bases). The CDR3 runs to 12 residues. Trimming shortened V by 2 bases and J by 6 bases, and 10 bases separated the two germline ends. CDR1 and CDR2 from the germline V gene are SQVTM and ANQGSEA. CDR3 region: CSVESRADGYTF. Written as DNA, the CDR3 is TGCAGCGTTGAATCCAGGGCGGATGGCTACACCTTC.

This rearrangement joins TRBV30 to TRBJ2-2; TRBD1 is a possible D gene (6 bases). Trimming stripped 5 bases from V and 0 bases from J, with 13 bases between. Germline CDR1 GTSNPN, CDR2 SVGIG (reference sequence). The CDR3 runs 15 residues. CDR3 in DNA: TGTGCCTGGTCGGGACACCCGCCGAACACCGGGGAGCTGTTTTTT. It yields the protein CAWSGHPPNTGELFF.

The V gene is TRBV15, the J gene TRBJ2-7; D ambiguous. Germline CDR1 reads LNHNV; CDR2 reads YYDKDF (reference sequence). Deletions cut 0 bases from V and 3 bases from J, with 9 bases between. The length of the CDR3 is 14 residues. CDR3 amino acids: CATSRDRIDYEQYF. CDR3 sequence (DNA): TGTGCCACCAGCAGAGATAGGATAGACTACGAGCAGTACTTC. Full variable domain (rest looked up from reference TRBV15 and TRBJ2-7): DAMVIQNPRYQVTQFGKPVTLSCSQTLNHNVMYWYQQKSSQAPKLLFHYYDKDFNNEADTPDNFQSRRPNTSFCFLDIRSPGLGDTAMYLCATSRDRIDYEQYFGPGTRLTVT.

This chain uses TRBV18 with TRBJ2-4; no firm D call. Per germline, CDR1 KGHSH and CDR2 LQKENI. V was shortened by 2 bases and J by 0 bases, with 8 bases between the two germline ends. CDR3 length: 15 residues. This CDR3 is CASSPDGEAKNIQYF. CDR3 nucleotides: TGTGCCAGCTCACCAGATGGTGAAGCCAAAAACATTCAGTACTTC.

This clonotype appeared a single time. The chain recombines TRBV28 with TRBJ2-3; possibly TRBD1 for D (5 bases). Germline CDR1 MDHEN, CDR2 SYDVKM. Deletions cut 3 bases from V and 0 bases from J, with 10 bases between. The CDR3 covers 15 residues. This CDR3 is CASSFDSFSTDTQYF. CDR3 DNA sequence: TGTGCCAGCAGTTTCGACAGCTTTAGCACAGATACGCAGTATTTT.

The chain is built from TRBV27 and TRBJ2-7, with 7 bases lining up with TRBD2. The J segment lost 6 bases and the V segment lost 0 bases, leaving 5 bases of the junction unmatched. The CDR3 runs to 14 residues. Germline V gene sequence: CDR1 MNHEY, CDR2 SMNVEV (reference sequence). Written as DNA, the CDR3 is TGTGCCAGCAGTTTATCGGTGGGGGGGTCCGAGCAGTACTTC. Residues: CASSLSVGGSEQYF.

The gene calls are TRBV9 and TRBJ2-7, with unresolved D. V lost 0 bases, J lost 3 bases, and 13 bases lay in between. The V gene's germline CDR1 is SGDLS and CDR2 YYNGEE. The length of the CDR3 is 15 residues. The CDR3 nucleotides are TGTGCCAGCAGCGTAGCTTTCGGCCCCGTCTACGAGCAGTACTTC. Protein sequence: CASSVAFGPVYEQYF.